This T cell receptor beta chain was profiled in a study of cytomegalovirus exposure and HLA in healthy donors (dated by TCRdb to 2016 to 2017). Background for the entire study: According to an earlier analysis of several hundred of the donors, about 180 million T cells yielded 120 million or so unique TCR beta sequences and around 280 Gb of sequence data. An early release covering roughly 600 HLA-typed donors comprised approximately 300 gigabases of sequencing data and around 86 million unique TCR sequences. Among the approximately 400 genotyped donors, under 90% belonged to the genetic ancestry cluster associated with self-reported Caucasian donors. The aim of the study was to test whether cataloging public T cell receptors could identify signatures of past pathogen exposure. Using immunosequencing, the study profiled T cell repertoires from some 670 subjects and related those repertoires to cytomegalovirus serostatus. Along with the approximately 600-subject first cohort, a separate validation cohort of over a hundred different subjects was used. To predict cytomegalovirus infection status, the study combined high-throughput TCR immunosequencing, statistical association of individual TCRs with disease status, and machine learning. To study patterns of TCR occurrence, a later analysis re-analyzed previously published TCR beta repertoires from around 660 donors and added high-resolution HLA genotyping. In the later analysis, no new phenotypic data were used to find candidate immune exposures; instead, reliance was placed on TCR beta sequences and their occurrence across donors. In an earlier analysis of 587 of the donors, high-throughput TCR beta sequencing was used to judge whether each TCR beta V gene segment behaved as functional or pseudogenic. Donor age, sex, ethnicity and CMV serostatus were compiled alongside the repertoire data. A later genetic analysis used genome-wide SNP genotypes for about 55% of the 666 donors, treating that subset as a discovery cohort. All discovery cohort repertoires had been generated on a single sequencing platform. Class I and class II HLA loci were covered by the typing at four-digit resolution. The number of typed donors differed by locus: roughly 620-640 for A, B, C, DRB1 and DQB1; approximately 520 for DQA1; 606 for DPA1; and 450 to 480 for DPB1. About five DR-DQ haplotypes were treated as single units for association and clustering because of strong linkage in the cohort. Among about 390 genotyped donors of the cohort, an average of around 240,000 unique TCR beta nucleotide sequences were sequenced per donor, around a sixth of them non-productive. Broader findings and caveats from the paper: An earlier analysis of 587 of the donors showed that most TCR beta V segments appeared in productive rearrangements either about 90% or about 30% of the time, which broadly matched IMGT annotations. A later analysis found that TCR association rates varied across HLA loci, with DRB1 alleles showing the most associated TCRs and HLA-C alleles the fewest. Because some donors lacked HLA typing at each locus, the association tests relied only on the typed subset. Because counts were too low, about 17 rarely observed V segments, including chromosome 9 orphons, were excluded from the earlier analysis of 587 of the donors. Some IMGT-functional V segments, including TRBV6-2 and TRBV6-3, could not be distinguished by the 87-base-pair reads and were therefore excluded. In a later analysis, most CMV-associated TCR beta chains were found to appear HLA-restricted, with HLA associations seemingly driven largely by CMV exposure. The sequencing pipeline was judged likely to have produced a cluster of highly shared sequence variants as a technical artifact. The only immune exposure information available for the cohort was CMV serostatus. Only TCR beta chains were sequenced in this cohort, and the absence of alpha or paired-chain data limited detectable features. The authors suggested that the approach could potentially be extended to other disease states and immunological phenotypes. Compared with equally common non-associated chains, HLA-associated TCR beta chains in a later analysis were more clonally expanded and had lower generation probabilities. Presence/absence analyses assumed roughly uniform sequencing depth across donors, an assumption that may not hold. The classifier was reported to diagnose cytomegalovirus status with high specificity and sensitivity in both the original cohort and the validation cohort. Most TCR sequences were observed very rarely across donors, whereas some public TCRs were present in many individuals. In a later genetic analysis, fewer N-insertions in productive TCRs were reported among donors in an Asian-associated ancestry cluster than the 666-donor mean. Correlated functional status among segregating V segments might reflect linkage disequilibrium, but an unknown experimental factor could not be ruled out. Several of the top co-occurrence clusters appeared to be linked to parvovirus B19, influenza, CMV and Epstein-Barr virus, according to a later analysis. In vitro tests confirmed that a few of the cytomegalovirus-associated TCR beta chains recognize cytomegalovirus antigens. A further reported finding was that TCR beta sequences accurately predicted the HLA-A and HLA-B alleles for most subjects in the first cohort. Strong co-occurrence of HLA alleles, especially DR and DQ, made assigning TCR associations to individual alleles difficult. The study listed around 160 TCR beta chains as associated with cytomegalovirus. In a later analysis, some 17,000 TCR beta sequences were associated with specific HLA alleles at a false discovery rate of 0.05. In a later genetic analysis, a missense DCLRE1C variant was associated with V-gene and J-gene trimming of TCR beta chains, and the association was replicated in an independent cohort.

The protocol used for the library was the immunoSEQ multiplex PCR assay. The multiplex PCR relied on a mix of 60 forward primers for TCR Vbeta segments and 13 reverse primers for TCR Jbeta segments. Amplification of the CDR3 region of rearranged TCR beta genes was performed with a multiplex PCR assay on genomic DNA. Amplified TCR beta libraries were sequenced as 87-base-pair reads on the Illumina HiSeq System. Concerning the study's data processing: Across the 700 or so repertoires, a later analysis counted tens of millions of unique TCR beta chains, some 11 million of which were shared by at least two donors. Raw reads were error-corrected and collapsed into unique sequences with a nearest-neighbor algorithm that merged closely related sequences to remove PCR and sequencing errors. CDR3 sequences were aligned to IMGT reference sequences to assign V, D and J gene segments. For a sequence to be retained, at least a six-nucleotide match to both a V gene segment and a J gene segment was required. A rearrangement counted as productive if the CDR3 had no stop codons and remained in frame with V and J, and every other rearrangement counted as non-productive. Following IMGT convention, CDR3 was defined as the stretch from the second conserved V-encoded cysteine to the conserved J-encoded phenylalanine. In an earlier analysis of 587 of the donors, sequences lacking an unambiguous match to a single V gene segment were excluded. An earlier analysis of around 600 of the donors classified V segments as functional when productive rearrangements were above 56.7% and as segregating when the standard deviation between donors was above 5%. To diagnose cytomegalovirus status from the catalog of TCR beta chain sequences, a statistical classification framework was built. In a later analysis, TCR nucleotide sequences were compared against IMGT/GENE-DB human TR gene sequences so that V and J genes could be assigned. In a later analysis, CDR3 sequences and most-parsimonious VDJ recombination scenarios were assigned using the TCRdist pipeline. In a later analysis, every TCR beta chain was defined by the combination of its CDR3 amino acid sequence and its V-gene family, and reads without a unique V-gene family were dropped. A later analysis removed 450 to 600 highly shared, low-generation-probability nucleotide sequences to deal with suspected cross-contamination and a sequencing artifact. A later analysis calculated a clonal expansion index for each public chain from normalized within-repertoire ranks of inferred template counts. A later analysis computed generation probabilities with a VDJ recombination model fitted to out-of-frame rearrangements, and checked the results against IGoR. A later analysis scored TCR-TCR, TCR-HLA and TCR-CMV co-occurrence with hypergeometric tests, applying a repertoire-size bias correction to TCR pairs. False discovery rates were estimated in a later analysis by permuting HLA or CMV assignments 20 times. In a later analysis, co-occurring TCRs were grouped with DBSCAN, and TCRdist sequence similarity was added when clustering was performed within HLA-allele-positive subsets. For co-occurrence clustering, repertoires with fewer than 30,000 or more than 120,000 public chains were excluded, along with five or six repertoires with anomalous nucleotide sharing. Drawn from immuneACCESS, this table holds only the in-frame rearrangements with V and J called that TCRdb kept. Clones are partly lost; checked studies trace under half to an unresolved V gene and leave the rest unexplained. The D gene and trimming were derived from the DNA, and the V and J assignments and clone size from that table. The sample table records about 48,000 clones. The ten largest make up 2.1% of the sample.

Of note for this clone: Its specific antigen is unknown.

The germline V gene (reference sequence) gives CDR1 as LNHDA and CDR2 as SQIVND. Reading from cysteine to phenylalanine, the CDR3 counts 12 amino acids. The retained sequence is limited to the CDR3, 36 bases, with the frame set at the first base. V is cut back by 6 bases and J by 2 bases, with 0 bases in the junction unmatched. In total, approximately 700 healthy bone marrow donors made up the cohort. At the time of sampling, every cohort member was nominally healthy, though immune exposures that went unrecorded were likely present. The donor was CMV seronegative and was included in the group of over 300 seronegative cohort members. Every donor gave a peripheral blood sample, and the peripheral blood mononuclear cells from that sample were used for TCR beta sequencing. Genomic DNA was extracted from the blood cell samples with the Qiagen DNeasy Blood Extraction Kit.

This receptor chain uses TRBV19 and TRBJ2-7; the junction holds 8 bases that match TRBD2. This clonotype originated in a woman in her forties in good health and CMV-seronegative. Sequenced sample: PBMCs. The CDR3 is CASSGGAYEQYF. The nucleotide sequence is TGTGCCAGTAGCGGGGGGGCCTACGAGCAGTACTTC.